This TCR beta chain derives from a study of shared clonotypes between healthy human individuals. TCRdb's table, derived via immunoSEQ multiplex PCR, lists solely in-frame clones and lacks some. The sample records 2,500,000 or so clones, around 90% being singletons. Notes on the study in general: The low donor count limited represented genetic and exposure-history diversity.

Germline V gene sequence: CDR1 SGHRS, CDR2 YFSETQ. The CDR3 consists of 15 residues. J was trimmed by 6 bases and V by 1 base; bases with no gene match: 8. Note on this clone: Its specificity is unknown.

Every contributor of samples was a Caucasian grown-up residing in Nashville, Tennessee. CD4+ cell separation produced CD45RA+ naive and CD45RA-negative memory subsets. V and J are TRBV5-1 and TRBJ2-7, with 9 nucleotides matching TRBD2. The source is a man between 18 and 35 years old in good health. Some clones in this sample may be carry-over from other donors' samples. Specimen: naive CD4+ T cells from PBMCs. Subset in this sample: CD45RA+ positively selected. CDR3 sequence: CASSLSGLALSEQYF. CDR3 in DNA: TGCGCCAGCAGCTTGTCGGGACTAGCCCTATCCGAGCAGTACTTC.